This TCR beta chain derives from a study of human CD8 memory T cell subsets. Study-wide findings and caveats: T cells showing similarly high diversity were the stem-like memory and precursor exhausted cells, not the effector memory cells. The overlap between stem-like memory and precursor exhausted T cell repertoires was minimal.

The germline V gene encodes CDR1 KGHSH and CDR2 LQKENI. The CDR3 sequence is 12 residues long. Preparation of the TCR beta libraries relied on UMI-labeled 5' RACE. TCRdb reprocessed the 5' RACE reads; each CDR3 protein has one entry and no DNA is given. The sample data list about 17,000 distinct CDR3 sequences. A remark on this clonotype: Its cognate antigen is unknown.

From healthy donors, buffy coats were the source of the PBMC. It was from duplicate vials of 150,000 sorted CD8+ T cells per subset that RNA came. The chain employs TRBV18 and TRBJ2-7. The receptor's source is a human donor in good health. The sample consisted of CD8+ T cells from PBMCs. The CDR3 sequence: CASSPRVGEQYF.